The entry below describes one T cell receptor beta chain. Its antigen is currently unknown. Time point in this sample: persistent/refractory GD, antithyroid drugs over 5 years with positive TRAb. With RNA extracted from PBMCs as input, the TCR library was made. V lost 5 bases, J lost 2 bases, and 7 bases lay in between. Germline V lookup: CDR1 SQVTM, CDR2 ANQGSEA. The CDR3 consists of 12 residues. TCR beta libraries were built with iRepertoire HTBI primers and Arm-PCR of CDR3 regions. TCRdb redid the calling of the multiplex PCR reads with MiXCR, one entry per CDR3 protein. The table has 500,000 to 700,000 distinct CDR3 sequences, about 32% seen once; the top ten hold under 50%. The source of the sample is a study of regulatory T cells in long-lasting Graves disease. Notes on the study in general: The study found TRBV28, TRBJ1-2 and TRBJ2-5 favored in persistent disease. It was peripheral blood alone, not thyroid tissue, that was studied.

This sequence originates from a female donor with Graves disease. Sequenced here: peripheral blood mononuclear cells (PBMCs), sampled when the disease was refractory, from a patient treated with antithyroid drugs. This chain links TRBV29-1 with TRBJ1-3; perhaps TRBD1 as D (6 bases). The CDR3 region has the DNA TGCAGCGTTAGGGGGACTGGAAACACCATATATTTT. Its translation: CSVRGTGNTIYF.